The text below deals with one T cell receptor beta chain. Antigen: not known. The data belong to a study of T cells expressing NK-cell markers. Overall study context: Within the sequenced cohort of eight donors, seven exhibited HCMV seropositivity and one was seronegative. General study findings and limits: A few of the donors also had these clonotypes leading their CD3+CD56-NKG2C+ fraction. A range of about 1.0-7.0% of CD8+ T cells consisted of dominant NKG2C+ clonotypes in several donors.

Synthesis of TCR beta cDNA relied on 5'RACE template switching carrying UMIs. Following a re-call of the 5' RACE reads, TCRdb has one entry per CDR3 protein and lacks DNA. The sample's table shows about 260,000 distinct CDR3 sequences. The CDR3 has 12 residues. Germline values: CDR1 DFQATT, CDR2 SNEGSKA (reference sequence). The source is a man between 18 and 35 years old in good health. The sample comprised blood T cells: a sorted CD56 or NKG2C T cell subset, CD4+ or CD8+ T cells, or bulk PBMC T cells (not recorded which). The chain is built from TRBV20-1 and TRBJ2-1. The CDR3 protein is CSALDSFDEQFF.